This T cell receptor (beta chain) emerged from a study of CD8+ T cells in alopecia areata (dated by TCRdb to the late 2010s). Some background on the complete study: Treated patients were enrolled in an open-label pilot trial of oral tofacitinib, 5 to 10 mg twice daily, for moderate-to-severe alopecia areata. Patients received tofacitinib for 6 to 18 months and were then followed off drug for 6 months to check for delayed response and recurrence. High-throughput TCRbeta sequencing was used to examine T cell clonal expansion in alopecia areata in both the C3H/HeJ mouse model and human patients. In humans, TCRbeta sequencing was performed on scalp tissue and on sorted CD4+ and CD8+ peripheral blood T cells from healthy controls and from patients with patchy or totalis/universalis alopecia areata. Biopsies were taken from tofacitinib-treated patients at baseline and again at 4 and 24 weeks into treatment, and several of those patients also had a later scalp biopsy. Scalp clonality was compared across normal scalp (n=4), patchy alopecia areata scalp (n=8), and alopecia totalis/universalis scalp (n=8). RNA was obtained with the PAXgene miRNA kit for fixed scalp, the miRNeasy kit for PBMCs, and the RNeasy kit for mouse skin. TCRbeta CDR3 regions were amplified by immunoSEQ multiplex PCR using 35 Vbeta forward and 13 Jbeta reverse primers. Study-wide conclusions, independent of this receptor: Resident alphabeta T cells in normal human skin are also sequenced, complicating scalp TCR repertoire analysis, unlike mouse skin dominated by gammadelta T cells. Compared with normal scalp, lesional scalp had higher clonality and more expanded CD8+ clones, particularly in alopecia totalis/universalis, a pattern that suggests antigenic drive. Compared with mice, TCR sequences shared between patients were less clear, possibly partly because of HLA diversity across the patient population.

Libraries were prepared through the immunoSEQ multiplex PCR assay. To provide template for TCR sequencing, every sample had RNA extracted and reverse transcribed into cDNA. First-strand cDNA was synthesized with SuperScript III using a 2:1 mix of oligo-dT and random hexamers. A synthetic immune receptor repertoire was used to assess amplification bias, and residual bias was removed computationally. Under the source paper's analysis protocol: After raw reads were preprocessed to remove errors, the CDR3 was defined following IMGT conventions as running from the conserved cysteine to phenylalanine. To get clonality, Shannon entropy was normalized by log2 of the number of productive unique TCRs and the result was subtracted from 1. Scalp TCRbeta sequences were cross-referenced with sorted blood CD4 and CD8 repertoires so that the CD4 or CD8 identity of scalp clones could be inferred. TCRdb took over this immuneACCESS table, retaining in-frame rearrangements with V and J assigned. Such tables are incomplete; in checked studies, under half of the missing clones stem from an unresolved V gene, and the remainder is unexplained. The DNA gave D and trimming, while V, J and clone size come from that table. Within this sample are under 250,000 clones, with about 53% of them counted one time only. Together, the top ten hold more than 0.4% of the sample.

A remark on this clone: Its antigen remains unidentified. There are no base qualities to consult, and no much larger clone falls within one base.

The time point label here, explained by the study, means: baseline before oral tofacitinib. Peripheral blood and lesional scalp punch biopsies were obtained from patients with alopecia areata. After PBMCs were isolated by density centrifugation and stained for CD3, CD4 and CD8, a FACSAria was used to sort CD4+ and CD8+ T cells. The CDR3 runs 15 residues from the cysteine to the phenylalanine. Only the CDR3 DNA stays, 45 bases, in frame from base 1. V is shortened by 6 bases, J by 2 bases, and the region joining them spans 15 bases. Via the germline V gene, CDR1 is MNHNS and CDR2 SASEGT. This TCR was sampled from a human donor with alopecia areata. The rearrangement joined TRBV6-1 to TRBJ2-3, with the D segment possibly TRBD1 or TRBD2, each aligning over 5 bases. The source was CD4+ T cells sorted from blood, collected at week 0. The CDR3 here reads CASRPGPPLTDTQYF. The DNA is TGTGCCAGCAGGCCGGGACCGCCACTCACAGATACGCAGTATTTT.